These 2 T cell receptor beta chains were sequenced from one sample in a study of cytomegalovirus exposure and HLA in healthy donors. It was with 60 Vbeta and 13 Jbeta primers that the PCR ran. Produced via immunoSEQ multiplex PCR; TCRdb's table is partial and in-frame only. The profile covers 100,000 to 150,000 clones, with under 70% appearing a single time and approximately 1.5% taken by the ten largest. What was sequenced was PBMCs. The receptor set was obtained from a young man in good health and CMV-seronegative.

The chain joins TRBV28 to TRBJ1-1; perhaps TRBD1 as D (6 bases). The V end lost 7 bases, the J end lost 4 bases, and 19 bases lay between the germline ends. CDR1 MDHEN and CDR2 SYDVKM come from the germline V gene. CDR3 length equals 15 residues. In DNA form, the CDR3 reads TGTGCCAGCACCCCAAGCTGGGGGCAACGCACTGAAGCTTTCTTT. Its translation is CASTPSWGQRTEAFF.

This clone was seen just once. This sequence joins TRBV9 and TRBJ2-2; tentative D call: TRBD1 (6 bases). This CDR3 has 14 residues. Germline V gene data show CDR1 as SGDLS and CDR2 as YYNGEE. With 5 bases removed from V and 4 bases from J, the gap between germline ends came to 12 bases. This CDR3 is CASSKGESTGELFF. The CDR3 nucleotides read TGTGCCAGCAGTAAGGGGGAGAGCACCGGGGAGCTGTTTTTT.